This TCR beta chain came from a study of post-analysis software for immune sequencing data. Study at large: The disease courses spanned relapsing-remitting, secondary progressive and progressive-relapsing forms of multiple sclerosis. Study-wide results and limits: Roughly five TRBV segments, including TRBV5-6, TRBV5-1 and TRBV20-1, were more frequent in patients than controls. Normalized Chao1 diversity was significantly lower in multiple sclerosis patients than in controls.

This CDR3 has 12 amino acids. The V end was cut by 4 bases, the J end by 14 bases, with 15 bases between. Per the germline V gene, CDR1 is SGHTA and CDR2 is FQGNSA. Tagging with unique molecular identifiers was a feature of the TCR beta cDNA libraries. When 1 to 10 million T cells were used, they gave some 520,000 cDNA molecules. Each CDR3 protein is one row after TCRdb ran MiXCR on the PCR reads. The table shows about 770,000 distinct CDR3 sequences, with around 45% occurring only once. A remark on this clonotype: The antigen is not known.

V gene TRBV7-2 combines with J gene TRBJ2-1; possible D gene TRBD1, 5 bases. Sequencing was carried out using blood. This clonotype was obtained from a girl aged 5-17 years with multiple sclerosis. The CDR3 is CASSSYPEQEFF. Here the CDR3 DNA reads TGTGCCAGCAGCTCATACCCAGAACAGGAGTTCTTC.